This T cell receptor (beta chain) was identified during a study of PD-L1 blockade in urothelial cancer. Time point specified: pretreatment peripheral blood. Only in-frame clones appear in the TCRdb table, and some are missing; sequencing was by immunoSEQ multiplex PCR. The table records 50,000 to 55,000 clones, approximately 81% of them present only once. A word on this clone: This same CDR3 is encoded by further DNA sequences in the sample.

This sample comprised PBMCs, obtained around atezolizumab (anti-PD-L1) treatment. The clonotype comes from a man between 65 and 85 years old with urothelial cancer.

In nucleotides, the CDR3 is TGCGCCAGCAGCCAGGACTACAGGGGTGAATACGAGCAGTACTTC. It codes for CASSQDYRGEYEQYF. V is TRBV4-3 and J is TRBJ2-7, with D possibly matching TRBD1 (7 bases). Trimming removed 3 bases from V and 4 bases from J, with 16 bases in between. This CDR3 has 15 residues. CDR1 and CDR2 from the germline V gene are LGHNA and YSLEER.